Sequencing of this TCR beta chain was carried out in a study of T cell repertoires in cytomegalovirus infection (dated 2019 in TCRdb). Regarding the complete study: Donor HLA type was relevant to the analysis, because carriage of CMV infection together with the matching HLA type was indicated by public TCR beta signatures. Overall study outcomes, separate from this receptor: In the ex vivo response, HLA-C-restricted CMV-specific TCR beta clonotypes were dominant, and in two of eight donors the single most frequent clonotype came from this HLA-C-restricted group. Cumulative frequency of public TCR beta family members discriminated carriers of CMV infection plus the relevant HLA type in this cohort and an independent approximately 370-donor cohort.

V lost 5 bases and J lost 3 bases; the stretch between them is 18 bases long. As encoded in the germline V gene (reference sequence), CDR1 is DFQATT while CDR2 is SNEGSKA. The CDR3 measures 15 amino acids from cysteine to phenylalanine. The retained sequence is limited to the CDR3, 45 bases, with the frame set at the first base. Instrument on record: Illumina HiSeq 1500. TCRdb trimmed the raw reads at Q25, called clones with MiXCR and kept productive beta chains. Rows merge per CDR3 protein into single entries with the most common DNA and genes. The sample includes 630,000 or so distinct CDR3 sequences, with more than 20% observed a single time. The ten largest account for roughly 8% of the sample. On this clonotype itself: This clone's antigen is unknown. Per-base qualities were not stored, and no clone one base away is much larger.

The sequence came from a human donor in good health (CMV status not recorded). Some clones in this sample may be carry-over from other donors' samples. The sequence joins TRBV20-1 to TRBJ2-3, with a weak D call of TRBD1 (5 bases match). Sequencing was performed on CD8+ T cells from PBMCs. The DNA reads as follows: TGCAGTGCTCTTCTTGGGGCTGTGAGTACAGATACGCAGTATTTT. The encoded protein is CSALLGAVSTDTQYF.